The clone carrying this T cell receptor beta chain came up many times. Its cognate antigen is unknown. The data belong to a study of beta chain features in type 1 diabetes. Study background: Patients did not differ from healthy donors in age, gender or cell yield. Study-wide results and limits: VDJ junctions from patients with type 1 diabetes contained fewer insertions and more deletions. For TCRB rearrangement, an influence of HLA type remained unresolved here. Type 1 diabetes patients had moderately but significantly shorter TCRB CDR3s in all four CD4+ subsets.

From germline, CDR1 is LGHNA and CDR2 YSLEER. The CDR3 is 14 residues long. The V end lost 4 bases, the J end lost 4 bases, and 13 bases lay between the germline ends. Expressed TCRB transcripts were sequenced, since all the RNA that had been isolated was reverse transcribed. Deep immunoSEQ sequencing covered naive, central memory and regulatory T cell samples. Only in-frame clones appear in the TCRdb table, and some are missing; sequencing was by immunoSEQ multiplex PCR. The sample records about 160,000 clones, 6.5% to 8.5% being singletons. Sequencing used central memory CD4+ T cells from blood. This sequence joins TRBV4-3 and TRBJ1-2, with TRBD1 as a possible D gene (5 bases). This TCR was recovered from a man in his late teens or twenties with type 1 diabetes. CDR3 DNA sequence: TGCGCCAGCAGCCGAGAAGAGGGACTCTATGGCTACACCTTC. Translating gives CASSREEGLYGYTF.